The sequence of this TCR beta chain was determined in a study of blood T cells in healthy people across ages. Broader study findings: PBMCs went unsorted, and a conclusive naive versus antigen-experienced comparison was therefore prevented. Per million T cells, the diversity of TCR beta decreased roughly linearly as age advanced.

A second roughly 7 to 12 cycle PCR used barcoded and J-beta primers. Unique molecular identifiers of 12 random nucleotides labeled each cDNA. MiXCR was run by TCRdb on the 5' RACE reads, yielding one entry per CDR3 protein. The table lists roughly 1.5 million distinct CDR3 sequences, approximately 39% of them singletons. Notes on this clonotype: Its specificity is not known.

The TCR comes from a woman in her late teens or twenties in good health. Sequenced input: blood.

The CDR3 DNA reads as TGTGCCAGCGGCCCAACTGGAAACACCATATATTTT. It is translated as CASGPTGNTIYF. This chain uses TRBV6-2 or TRBV6-3 with TRBJ1-3, with no clear D. The CDR3 spans 12 residues. CDR1 and CDR2 (germline): MNHEY, SVGEGT. The V and J ends lost 8 bases and 2 bases respectively, with 7 bases between them.